The source of this T cell receptor beta chain is a study of naive and memory T cell subsets. General study results and limits: Both skin biopsy types reportedly yielded TCRs, tuberculin sites far more.

The treatment: skin biopsy from PPD injection site in Mantoux-positive individual. The library had UMIs added by 3' ligation of an oligonucleotide to TCR cDNA. Skin biopsies came from PPD injection sites in Mantoux-positive individuals. This clonotype was detected ten times or more. Its antigen remains unidentified. This CDR3 comprises 13 residues. The germline V gene encodes CDR1 MRHNA and CDR2 SNTAGT. V lost 3 bases and J 2 bases, leaving 7 bases between the germline ends. Amplification of ligated cDNA took four PCR rounds with SP2 and nested alpha and beta constant primers. TCRdb analysed the UMI-ligation and nested PCR reads with MiXCR anew, one entry per CDR3 protein. The repertoire holds fewer than 35,000 distinct CDR3 sequences, with about 6.7% as singletons.

This TCR was sampled from an adult in good health. The chain employs TRBV6-4 and TRBJ1-2; D call uncertain. The source material was skin, sampled from a tuberculin skin test site. CDR3 coding DNA: TGTGCCAGCAGTGAGACGGGGAACTATGGCTACACCTTC. Protein sequence: CASSETGNYGYTF.